This TCR beta chain is drawn from a study of T cell changes during pregnancy in multiple sclerosis. CDR1 is SNHLY, CDR2 FYNNEI, per germline. CDR3 length equals 15 residues. V lost 3 bases to trimming and J lost 0 bases; unmatched junction nucleotides: 4. Profiling relied on immunoSEQ multiplex PCR, and the TCRdb table lists in-frame clones only, not all of them. This table holds about 12,000 clones, around 88% found once. The TCR originated in a female donor in good health, enrolled as a control in a pregnancy study. J is TRBJ2-7 and V is TRBV2; TRBD2 matches 8 bases. The source was CD8+ T cells from peripheral blood mononuclear cells, collected in the second trimester of pregnancy. The CDR3 spells CASSDLSGSSYEQYF. CDR3 sequence (DNA): TGTGCCAGCAGTGATTTGAGCGGGAGCTCCTACGAGCAGTACTTC. Filled out from reference TRBV2 and TRBJ2-7, the complete variable domain reads EPEVTQTPSHQVTQMGQEVILRCVPISNHLYFYWYRQILGQKVEFLVSFYNNEISEKSEIFDDQFSVERPDGSNFTLKIRSTKLEDSAMYFCASSDLSGSSYEQYFGPGTRLTVT.